These T cell receptor beta chains were read from a single sample in a study of beta chain features in type 1 diabetes. Libraries were prepared by immunoSEQ multiplex PCR; TCRdb keeps only in-frame clonotypes and omits some of them. The sample has 600,000 to 750,000 clones, around 12% seen once. Sequenced input: naive CD4+ T cells from blood. The receptors were sampled from a man aged 25-45 years with type 1 diabetes. CDR3s include the opening cysteine and the closing phenylalanine or tryptophan. Each record gives: V gene, D gene, clone size, J gene, CDR3 protein, CDR3 DNA. D genes are given only for firm matches. The size field is filled for only some rows; it gives once, few, many or a size class.

TRBV7-2,TRBD1,few,TRBJ1-4,CASSLLGTGGSEKLFF,TGTGCCAGCAGCCTACTAGGGACAGGGGGCAGTGAAAAACTGTTTTTT
TRBV6-4,.,.,TRBJ1-1,CASTGSLTEAFF,TGTGCCAGCACGGGGAGTCTCACTGAAGCTTTCTTT
TRBV9,.,few,TRBJ2-2,CASSAEQGTTGELFF,TGTGCCAGCAGCGCTGAGCAGGGGACCACCGGGGAGCTGTTTTTT
TRBV6-5,.,few,TRBJ2-7,CASSYSVGGLYEQYF,TGTGCCAGCAGTTACTCGGTAGGCGGACTCTACGAGCAGTACTTC
TRBV9,.,few,TRBJ2-5,CASSPHALGETQYF,TGTGCCAGCAGCCCCCACGCTCTGGGGGAGACCCAGTACTTC
TRBV2,TRBD1,.,TRBJ1-2,CASRLRDSSNYGYTF,TGTGCCAGCAGGTTAAGGGACAGCTCTAACTATGGCTACACCTTC
TRBV11-2,.,few,TRBJ2-1,CASSFGVGEQFF,TGTGCCAGCAGCTTCGGGGTAGGAGAGCAGTTCTTC
TRBV7-6,.,.,TRBJ2-7,CASSLALTGTSYEQYF,TGTGCCAGCAGCTTAGCGTTGACAGGAACCTCCTACGAGCAGTACTTC
TRBV30,.,.,TRBJ2-3,CAWRITDTQYF,TGTGCCTGGAGGATCACAGATACGCAGTATTTT
TRBV7-2,.,.,TRBJ1-5,CASSLSYYQPQHF,TGTGCCAGCAGCCTGTCCTATTATCAGCCCCAGCATTTT
TRBV29-1,.,.,TRBJ2-7,CSVVSASPAGEQYF,TGCAGCGTTGTCTCGGCTTCTCCCGCAGGCGAGCAGTACTTC
TRBV4-3,TRBD1,.,TRBJ1-4,CASSPSGTGYKGGEKLFF,TGCGCCAGCAGCCCCTCCGGGACAGGGTATAAGGGTGGTGAAAAACTGTTTTTT
TRBV30,.,.,TRBJ1-2,CAWGVGSAGYTF,TGTGCCTGGGGTGTAGGGTCCGCTGGCTACACCTTC
TRBV11-2,.,few,TRBJ1-3,CASSWAGTSGNTIYF,TGTGCCAGCAGCTGGGCCGGAACCTCTGGAAACACCATATATTTT
TRBV5-4,.,once,TRBJ1-2,CASSIPDSSSGGYTF,TGTGCCAGCAGCATACCAGACAGCTCCAGTGGAGGCTACACCTTC
TRBV7-2,.,.,TRBJ2-2,CASSLMRVNGELFF,TGTGCCAGCAGCTTAATGAGGGTGAACGGGGAGCTGTTTTTT
TRBV6-5,.,.,TRBJ2-3,CATRTRSTDTQYF,TGTGCCACCAGGACACGGAGCACAGATACGCAGTATTTT
TRBV10-3,.,few,TRBJ1-6,CAISGGTTYNSPLHF,TGTGCCATCAGTGGCGGGACAACCTATAATTCACCCCTCCACTTT
TRBV21-1,.,few,TRBJ1-2,CASRDRGRSGYTF,TGTGCCAGCAGGGACAGGGGGCGCAGCGGCTACACCTTC
TRBV4-3,.,few,TRBJ1-1,CASSRGQVNTEAFF,TGCGCCAGCAGCCGAGGGCAGGTGAACACTGAAGCTTTCTTT
TRBV6-5,TRBD2,.,TRBJ2-3,CASSYSRVAGLDTQYF,TGTGCCAGCAGTTACTCCAGGGTAGCGGGGTTGGATACGCAGTATTTT
TRBV7-9,.,.,TRBJ2-7,CASSLGDEQYF,TGTGCCAGCAGCTTAGGAGACGAGCAGTACTTC
TRBV6-5,.,few,TRBJ2-1,CASSGGGGSYNEQFF,TGTGCCAGCAGTGGGGGAGGCGGCTCCTACAATGAGCAGTTCTTC
TRBV7-2,.,few,TRBJ1-1,CASSLSSWQNTEAFF,TGTGCCAGCAGCTTAAGTTCTTGGCAGAACACTGAAGCTTTCTTT
TRBV18,.,.,TRBJ2-4,CASSPTDRDFLSNIQYF,TGTGCCAGCTCACCCACAGACCGGGACTTTCTTTCAAACATTCAGTACTTC
TRBV4-3,.,.,TRBJ1-2,CASSQDSRTDGGYTF,TGCGCCAGCAGCCAGGACTCTAGGACAGACGGGGGCTACACCTTC
TRBV5-6,TRBD1,.,TRBJ2-3,CASSYGTVKGTDTQYF,TGTGCCAGCAGCTACGGGACAGTGAAGGGCACAGATACGCAGTATTTT
TRBV29-1,TRBD2,.,TRBJ2-1,CSVAGLALHEQFF,TGCAGCGTAGCGGGACTAGCGCTCCATGAGCAGTTCTTC
TRBV23-1,.,few,TRBJ2-3,CASSQFGDRGTDTQYF,TGCGCCAGCAGTCAATTCGGGGATCGGGGCACAGATACGCAGTATTTT
TRBV28,.,few,TRBJ2-7,CASSSPGTTYEQYF,TGTGCCAGCAGCTCCCCGGGGACAACCTACGAGCAGTACTTC
TRBV30,.,.,TRBJ1-3,CAWSISLKVNTIYF,TGTGCCTGGAGTATTAGCCTGAAAGTAAACACCATATATTTT
TRBV10-3,.,.,TRBJ2-3,CAINWGSSTDTQYF,TGTGCCATCAATTGGGGATCGAGCACAGATACGCAGTATTTT
TRBV19,.,.,TRBJ1-5,CASSMTSNSNQPQHF,TGTGCCAGTAGTATGACTTCGAATAGCAATCAGCCCCAGCATTTT
TRBV27,.,.,TRBJ2-7,CASSPSGVPYEQYF,TGTGCCAGCAGTCCTTCAGGGGTTCCCTACGAGCAGTACTTC
TRBV7-9,.,few,TRBJ1-6,CASSLSDNSPLHF,TGTGCCAGCAGCTTATCAGATAATTCACCCCTCCACTTT
TRBV5-1,TRBD1,.,TRBJ2-7,CASSTGQTYEQYF,TGCGCCAGCAGCACGGGACAGACCTACGAGCAGTACTTC
TRBV11-1,.,.,TRBJ1-1,CASSFITGSNTEAFF,TGTGCCAGCAGCTTTATCACAGGTTCGAACACTGAAGCTTTCTTT
TRBV7-3,.,.,TRBJ2-5,CASSSRTKETQYF,TGTGCCAGCAGCTCTAGGACAAAGGAGACCCAGTACTTC
TRBV2,TRBD1,few,TRBJ1-4,CASNWDRSEKLFF,TGTGCCAGCAACTGGGACAGATCGGAAAAACTGTTTTTT
TRBV27,TRBD1,.,TRBJ1-5,CASTWGTEDSNQPQHF,TGTGCCAGCACCTGGGGGACAGAGGATAGCAATCAGCCCCAGCATTTT
TRBV6-6,TRBD1,.,TRBJ2-1,CASSSPDRGEQFF,TGTGCCAGCAGTTCCCCGGACAGGGGCGAGCAGTTCTTC
TRBV10-3,.,many,TRBJ1-1,CAISGAGNTEAFF,TGTGCCATCAGTGGAGCAGGGAACACTGAAGCTTTCTTT
TRBV18,.,few,TRBJ2-7,CASSPLEGLEQYF,TGTGCCAGCTCACCCCTAGAGGGGCTCGAGCAGTACTTC
TRBV14,TRBD1,few,TRBJ1-1,CASSPRTGKREDTEAFF,TGTGCCAGCAGCCCGCGGACAGGGAAGCGTGAGGACACTGAAGCTTTCTTT
TRBV7-3,TRBD1,once,TRBJ1-2,CASSLPASGTGRYYGYTF,TGTGCCAGCAGCTTACCGGCGAGCGGGACAGGCAGATACTATGGCTACACCTTC
TRBV11-1,.,.,TRBJ2-7,CASSIGGSSYEQYF,TGTGCCAGCAGCATTGGGGGGAGCTCCTACGAGCAGTACTTC
TRBV4-2,.,.,TRBJ1-2,CASSQGFDRSYGYTF,TGTGCCAGCAGCCAAGGTTTTGACAGGAGCTATGGCTACACCTTC
TRBV18,.,.,TRBJ2-6,CASSPEISGANVLTF,TGTGCCAGCTCACCAGAAATCTCTGGGGCCAACGTCCTGACTTTC
TRBV5-1,.,few,TRBJ2-3,CASSLDREDMDF,TGCGCCAGCAGCTTGGACAGGGAAGATATGGATTTT